Listed below are T cell receptor beta chains from one sample, sequenced in a study of CD8 T cells in ankylosing spondylitis. TCRdb independently ran MiXCR on the 5' RACE reads; one entry per CDR3 protein. The table includes hundreds of thousands of distinct CDR3 sequences, roughly 10% detected once. Sequencing was done on a sample of blood, either unsorted or a sorted T cell fraction (not recorded which). Receptors were obtained from a male donor with ankylosing spondylitis. Each CDR3 is given with its conserved first and last residue. The D gene is left open where the match is weak. Clone size is given for some rows only: seen once, a few or many times, or a class if the clone is expanded.

NA,TRBV5-8,NA,TRBJ2-3,TGTGCCATCAGCTGGACTAATGAGGATACGCAGTATTTT,CAISWTNEDTQYF
NA,TRBV6-2/TRBV6-3,NA,TRBJ1-5,TGTGCCAGCAGTTACATCGCCACCAATCAGCCCCAGCATTTT,CASSYIATNQPQHF
NA,TRBV11-2,NA,TRBJ2-2,TGTGCCAGCAGCTTAGACGGCCCCGGGGAGCTGTTTTTT,CASSLDGPGELFF
NA,TRBV7-2,few,TRBJ1-1,TGTGCCACCTCCTCGCTATACACTGAAGCTTTCTTT,CATSSLYTEAFF
NA,TRBV4-3,NA,TRBJ2-3,TGCGCCAGCAGCGACAGCAAGGAAGATACGCAGTATTTT,CASSDSKEDTQYF
NA,TRBV29-1,few,TRBJ1-1,TGCAGCGTTCACACAGGGAAAGCTTTCTTT,CSVHTGKAFF
TRBD2,TRBV20-1,few,TRBJ2-1,TGCAGTGCTAATCGACTAGCGGGAGCCTCCTACAATGAGCAGTTCTTC,CSANRLAGASYNEQFF
TRBD1,TRBV5-4,NA,TRBJ2-5,TGTGCCAGCAGCGCGGACAGGGAAGAGACCCAGTACTTC,CASSADREETQYF
NA,TRBV20-1,NA,TRBJ1-5,TGCAGTGCTAGGATTCCTCAGTGGGGTAGCAATCAGCCCCAGCATTTT,CSARIPQWGSNQPQHF
TRBD2,TRBV29-1,many,TRBJ2-3,TGCAGCGTTCAGCGGGAGACCCCAATGGATACGCAGTATTTT,CSVQRETPMDTQYF
NA,TRBV6-1,many,TRBJ2-1,TGTGCCAGCAGTCTCGGGGACACATACAATGAGCAGTTCTTC,CASSLGDTYNEQFF
NA,TRBV6-1,few,TRBJ1-2,TGTGCCAGCAGTGGGGTCCCCTATGGCTACACCTTC,CASSGVPYGYTF
NA,TRBV7-2,few,TRBJ2-2,TGTGCCAGCAGCTTAGTATCAGGGCTCGGCACCGGGGAGCTGTTTTTT,CASSLVSGLGTGELFF
TRBD2,TRBV7-6,NA,TRBJ2-5,TGTGCCAGCAGCTCTGCGGGGGGCGATGAGACCCAGTACTTC,CASSSAGGDETQYF
TRBD2,TRBV2,NA,TRBJ2-3,TGTGCCAGCAGGGAGACTAGCGGGGCCGCAGATACGCAGTATTTT,CASRETSGAADTQYF
NA,TRBV2,few,TRBJ2-1,TGTGCCAGCAGTGATGTCGGAGACAATGAGCAGTTCTTC,CASSDVGDNEQFF
TRBD1,TRBV5-1,NA,TRBJ2-5,TGCGCCAGCAGCTTGGGGACAGGGAAAGGGGAGACCCAGTACTTC,CASSLGTGKGETQYF
TRBD2,TRBV4-3,few,TRBJ2-1,TGCGCCAGCAGCGTCCAGGGACTAGCGGGGGGTATTGAGCAGTTCTTC,CASSVQGLAGGIEQFF
TRBD1,TRBV20-1,NA,TRBJ1-5,TGCAGTGCTACGGACAGGGGGAATCAGCCCCAGCATTTT,CSATDRGNQPQHF
NA,TRBV20-1,NA,TRBJ1-2,TGCAGTGCTAGAGTCTCCAGCGGGGGTCGGAGCTACACCTTC,CSARVSSGGRSYTF
NA,TRBV7-2,NA,TRBJ1-3,TGTGCCAGCAGCTTAGTCCGGGAAGGAGGCACCATATATTTT,CASSLVREGGTIYF
NA,TRBV7-2,few,TRBJ2-1,TGTGCCAGCAGCTTTAGCAGGTTCTCCTACAATGAGCAGTTCTTC,CASSFSRFSYNEQFF
TRBD1,TRBV5-5,NA,TRBJ1-4,TGTGCCAGCAGATATACAGGGGGCGCGGGTGAAAAACTGTTTTTT,CASRYTGGAGEKLFF
NA,TRBV4-2,NA,TRBJ2-1,TGTGCCAGCAGCCAAGACGGAACAAATGAGCAGTTCTTC,CASSQDGTNEQFF
NA,TRBV12-3/TRBV12-4,few,TRBJ2-7,TGTGCCAGCAGTTCAGTGGGAGCTGCCTACGAGCAGTACTTC,CASSSVGAAYEQYF
NA,TRBV12-3/TRBV12-4,few,TRBJ1-2,TGTGCCAGCACCTCAACGAGGTATGGCTACACCTTC,CASTSTRYGYTF
TRBD1,TRBV20-1,few,TRBJ2-3,TGCAGTGCTAGAGATTATAGGACAGGGGGTCGTACAGATACGCAGTATTTT,CSARDYRTGGRTDTQYF
TRBD2,TRBV20-1,few,TRBJ2-1,TGCAGTGCCCAGATCGGACTAGCGGTCTCCTACAATGAGCAGTTCTTC,CSAQIGLAVSYNEQFF
TRBD2,TRBV20-1,NA,TRBJ2-3,TGCAGTGCTAGGCGGCTAGCGGGGGTGGATACGCAGTATTTT,CSARRLAGVDTQYF
NA,TRBV4-3,once,TRBJ2-7,TGCGCCAGCAGCCAATGGACGGGTCTGGAGCAGTACTTC,CASSQWTGLEQYF
NA,TRBV11-2,few,TRBJ2-7,TGTGCCAGCCAAAGCCTGGGGGGGACAGACTCCTACGAGCAGTACTTC,CASQSLGGTDSYEQYF
NA,TRBV20-1,NA,TRBJ2-5,TGCAGTGCTAGGCCCAGTATGTCATCGGTTTGGGAGACCCAGTACTTC,CSARPSMSSVWETQYF
NA,TRBV9,NA,TRBJ1-1,TGTGCCAGCAGCGTCACAATGGGGGGGTACGCTTTCTTT,CASSVTMGGYAFF
NA,TRBV7-2,NA,TRBJ2-1,TGTGCCAGCAGCTTAATCGGAGGCAGCAATGAGCAGTTCTTC,CASSLIGGSNEQFF
NA,TRBV10-3,few,TRBJ1-3,TGTGCCATCAGGGTCTTCTCTGGAAACACCATATATTTT,CAIRVFSGNTIYF
TRBD1,TRBV20-1,NA,TRBJ2-5,TGCAGTGCAAACAGGGGGTGGGAGACCCAGTACTTC,CSANRGWETQYF
NA,TRBV5-1,few,TRBJ1-1,TGCGCCAGCAGCTTGGCCTTAGAGTCCTTTTTGAACACTGAAGCTTTCTTT,CASSLALESFLNTEAFF
NA,TRBV6-4,NA,TRBJ1-6,TGTGCCAGCAGAAGATTTTCGGGTTCACCCCTCCACTTT,CASRRFSGSPLHF
NA,TRBV5-1,NA,TRBJ2-7,TGCGCCAGCAGCTTGGCCGTGGGGACGTATTCCTACGAGCAGTACTTC,CASSLAVGTYSYEQYF
NA,TRBV6-1,NA,TRBJ2-1,TGTGCCAGCGGGAGTCGGGAGCTAGGCAATGAGCAGTTCTTC,CASGSRELGNEQFF
NA,TRBV29-1,few,TRBJ2-1,TGCAGCGCAACGGTCTCCTACAATGAGCAGTTCTTC,CSATVSYNEQFF
NA,TRBV6-2/TRBV6-3,few,TRBJ2-1,TGTGCCAGCTCGGGGGACATTTACAATGAGCAGTTCTTC,CASSGDIYNEQFF
NA,TRBV6-2/TRBV6-3,few,TRBJ1-5,TGTGCCAGCAGTTACTCGCGGCAGGGAACGGGGAATCAGCCCCAGCATTTT,CASSYSRQGTGNQPQHF
NA,TRBV7-6,once,TRBJ2-7,TGTGCCAGCAGCTTCGGGGTAGGGTACGAGCAGTACTTC,CASSFGVGYEQYF
NA,TRBV4-2,NA,TRBJ2-3,TGTGCCAGCAGCCAAGAGATGACCACAGATACGCAGTATTTT,CASSQEMTTDTQYF
TRBD1,TRBV5-1,few,TRBJ2-2,TGCGCCAGCAGCTCCGGACAGGGGCCCACCGGGGAGCTGTTTTTT,CASSSGQGPTGELFF
NA,TRBV24-1,few,TRBJ2-1,TGTGCCACCAGTGACCCCCCAGGGGACAATGAGCAGTTCTTC,CATSDPPGDNEQFF
TRBD2,TRBV6-2/TRBV6-3,few,TRBJ2-7,TGTGCCAGCAATACAGCGGGACCAGCAACCTACGAGCAGTACTTC,CASNTAGPATYEQYF
NA,TRBV7-2,NA,TRBJ2-1,TGTGCCAGCAGCTTAGATATTACCAGGACGGGTGAGCAGTTCTTC,CASSLDITRTGEQFF
TRBD2,TRBV20-1,NA,TRBJ2-1,TGCAGTGCTAGATCGACTAGCGGGAGTTCCTACAATGAGCAGTTCTTC,CSARSTSGSSYNEQFF
NA,TRBV20-1,many,TRBJ1-2,TGCAGTGCCCCGACCGCTAACTATGGCTACACCTTC,CSAPTANYGYTF
TRBD2,TRBV28,NA,TRBJ2-3,TGTGCCAGCACTTACGGACTAGCGGGAGGGCCGGATACGCAGTATTTT,CASTYGLAGGPDTQYF
NA,TRBV6-6,NA,TRBJ1-1,TGTGCCAGTTCGTCGGGGTCTGGTGAAGCTTTCTTT,CASSSGSGEAFF
TRBD2,TRBV20-1,many,TRBJ2-3,TGCAGTGCTACCGGACTAGCGGAAGGCACAGATACGCAGTATTTT,CSATGLAEGTDTQYF
NA,TRBV5-1,many,TRBJ2-7,TGCGCCAGCAGCTTGGATGCCTCCGACTACGAGCAGTACTTC,CASSLDASDYEQYF
NA,TRBV5-4,NA,TRBJ1-1,TGTGCCAGCCACTCTGGGGGAGCTGGTTATTCTAACACTGAAGCTTTCTTT,CASHSGGAGYSNTEAFF
NA,TRBV10-1,NA,TRBJ2-7,TGCGCCAGCAGTGAGTCTGACCGGACCTACGAGCAGTACTTC,CASSESDRTYEQYF
TRBD2,TRBV24-1,few,TRBJ2-5,TGTGCCACCGGGCACCCCCGCGGGGGAGGAGAGACCCAGTACTTC,CATGHPRGGGETQYF